The source of this TCR beta chain is a study of shared clonotypes between healthy human individuals. Naive CD8 isolation took CD45RO-negative cells positively selected for CCR7 and excluded terminally differentiated effector memory CD45RA+ cells. Each subset's genomic DNA was split evenly across several immunoSEQ plates. The assay was immunoSEQ multiplex PCR, and TCRdb's table has in-frame clones only and misses some. Among 760,000 or so clones, approximately 97% were seen once, and the ten largest hold less than 0.25%. This clone was seen just once. Its antigen is as yet unknown. Study-wide points: In general, naive subsets displayed greater estimated richness than memory subsets did. Measured sharing among donors was expected to vary with sequencing depth. Enrolling few donors narrowed the genetic and exposure-history diversity that was represented.

From germline, CDR1 is MDHEN and CDR2 SYDVKM. This CDR3 contains 15 residues. Trimming shortened V by 6 bases and J by 0 bases, and 14 bases separated the two germline ends. The chain carries TRBV28 and TRBJ1-1; no clear D. This sequence originates from a man aged 30 to 39 in good health. Sequences were obtained from naive CD8+ T cells sorted from blood. The CDR3: CASRQPTVMNTEAFF. DNA of the CDR3: TGTGCCAGCAGGCAACCTACAGTTATGAACACTGAAGCTTTCTTT. Supplemented by reference TRBV28 and TRBJ1-1, the full variable domain reads DVKVTQSSRYLVKRTGEKVFLECVQDMDHENMFWYRQDPGLGLRLIYFSYDVKMKEKGDIPEGYSVSREKKERFSLILESASTNQTSMYLCASRQPTVMNTEAFFGQGTRLTVV.